Listed below are T cell receptor beta chains from one sample, sequenced in a study of blood T cell repertoires in COVID-19. The table came from immunoSEQ multiplex PCR; TCRdb's copy has only in-frame clones and leaves some out. The sample consists of roughly 70,000 clones, 90% of them appearing once. Material for sequencing was peripheral blood. The receptors shown here come from a man aged 50-59 years with acute or convalescent COVID-19. CDR3s include the opening cysteine and the closing phenylalanine or tryptophan. Fields, in order: clone size, V gene, D gene, J gene, CDR3 protein, CDR3 DNA. D genes are given only for firm matches. Clone size, where shown, is once, few, many, or a class for clones that have expanded.

.	TRBV11-3	.	TRBJ1-3	CASSLGEGLTGRRNTIYF	TGTGCCAGCAGCTTAGGTGAGGGGTTAACAGGGCGAAGAAACACCATATATTTT
.	TRBV13	TRBD1	TRBJ1-1	CASSTRTGRYTEAFF	TGTGCCAGCAGCACGCGGACAGGGAGGTACACTGAAGCTTTCTTT
once	TRBV9	TRBD1	TRBJ1-3	CASSDRGQYGNTIYF	TGTGCCAGCAGCGATAGGGGACAGTACGGAAACACCATATATTTT
.	TRBV29-1	.	TRBJ2-7	CSVVGDSYEQYF	TGCAGCGTTGTCGGGGACTCCTACGAGCAGTACTTC
few	TRBV9	TRBD1	TRBJ2-6	CASSEHRGLGANVLTF	TGTGCCAGCAGCGAACACAGGGGGCTCGGGGCCAACGTCCTGACTTTC
once	TRBV27	TRBD1	TRBJ2-6	CASSRKGATSGANVLTF	TGTGCCAGCAGTCGCAAGGGGGCGACCTCTGGGGCCAACGTCCTGACTTTC
.	TRBV2	TRBD2	TRBJ2-2	CASKVLAGGELFF	TGTGCCAGCAAGGTCTTAGCGGGAGGGGAGCTGTTTTTT
.	TRBV4-1	.	TRBJ2-2	CASSQDIWRGELFF	TGCGCCAGCAGCCAGGACATTTGGCGCGGGGAGCTGTTTTTT
.	TRBV27	TRBD1	TRBJ1-1	CASSLSGTGSTEAFF	TGTGCCAGCAGTTTATCTGGGACAGGGAGTACTGAAGCTTTCTTT
.	TRBV19	.	TRBJ2-2	CASSIVGSTGELFF	TGTGCCAGTAGTATAGTTGGCAGCACCGGGGAGCTGTTTTTT
.	TRBV9	TRBD1	TRBJ2-2	CASSVQGESGELFF	TGTGCCAGCAGCGTACAGGGGGAGTCGGGGGAGCTGTTTTTT
.	TRBV19	TRBD1	TRBJ2-3	CASTVGTGGNADTQYF	TGTGCCAGTACGGTCGGGACAGGGGGCAATGCAGATACGCAGTATTTT
.	TRBV27	.	TRBJ2-1	CASSKGFYNEQFF	TGTGCCAGCAGCAAGGGGTTCTACAATGAGCAGTTCTTC
.	TRBV21-1	.	TRBJ2-5	CASSNLETKASGRRETQYF	TGTGCCAGCAGCAATTTGGAGACTAAGGCTAGCGGGAGGAGGGAGACCCAGTACTTC
.	TRBV19	TRBD1	TRBJ1-1	CASSPRYRGVNTEAFF	TGTGCCAGTAGTCCCCGATACAGGGGGGTGAACACTGAAGCTTTCTTT
.	TRBV11-2	TRBD1	TRBJ2-7	CASSLTGTGFEQYF	TGTGCCAGCAGCCTCACGGGGACAGGGTTCGAGCAGTACTTC
.	TRBV5-1	.	TRBJ2-2	CASSFTYANTGELFF	TGCGCCAGCAGCTTCACCTACGCGAACACCGGGGAGCTGTTTTTT
.	TRBV3-1/TRBV3-2	.	TRBJ1-5	CASSQVLGNQPQHF	TGTGCCAGCAGCCAAGTCCTCGGCAATCAGCCCCAGCATTTT
.	TRBV28	.	TRBJ1-3	CASSALGGSGNTIYF	TGTGCCAGCAGTGCACTGGGGGGGTCAGGAAACACCATATATTTT
few	TRBV7-9	.	TRBJ1-1	CASSLDPDTEAFF	TGTGCCAGCAGCTTAGACCCGGACACTGAAGCTTTCTTT
.	TRBV5-6	.	TRBJ1-4	CASSIPRTNEKLFF	TGTGCCAGCAGCATTCCCAGGACTAATGAAAAACTGTTTTTT
.	TRBV5-1	.	TRBJ2-3	CASRARVTDTQYF	TGCGCCAGCAGGGCTCGGGTCACAGATACGCAGTATTTT
once	TRBV3-1/TRBV3-2	TRBD1	TRBJ2-5	CASTGQGRQETQYF	TGTGCCAGCACCGGACAGGGGAGGCAAGAGACCCAGTACTTC
.	TRBV7-9	TRBD2	TRBJ2-7	CASSQREGPGEQYF	TGTGCCAGCAGCCAGCGGGAGGGCCCGGGCGAGCAGTACTTC
.	TRBV11-2	.	TRBJ2-7	CASSPITGGLSYEQYF	TGTGCCAGCAGCCCCATCACAGGAGGGCTGAGTTACGAGCAGTACTTC
once	TRBV14	TRBD1	TRBJ2-7	CASSPGVGQGALTSYEQYF	TGTGCCAGCAGCCCAGGGGTGGGACAGGGGGCTTTAACCTCCTACGAGCAGTACTTC
once	TRBV19	TRBD2	TRBJ2-5	CASSIARRGGRETQYF	TGTGCCAGTAGTATAGCACGGCGGGGGGGCCGAGAGACCCAGTACTTC
few	TRBV5-1	TRBD1	TRBJ2-1	CASSLGWDRDTYNEQFF	TGCGCCAGCAGCTTGGGATGGGACAGGGACACCTACAATGAGCAGTTCTTC
once	TRBV7-2	TRBD1	TRBJ1-1	CASSLAQGQGITEAFF	TGTGCCAGCAGCTTAGCCCAGGGACAGGGTATCACTGAAGCTTTCTTT
.	TRBV2	.	TRBJ2-1	CASKQRREHNEQFF	TGTGCCAGCAAGCAACGGAGGGAACACAATGAGCAGTTCTTC
.	TRBV11-2	TRBD1	TRBJ1-6	CASSRGQGAGPLHF	TGTGCCAGCAGCCGAGGACAGGGTGCCGGTCCCCTCCACTTT
.	TRBV12-3/TRBV12-4	.	TRBJ2-7	CASSLGLEQYF	TGTGCCAGCAGTTTAGGTCTCGAGCAGTACTTC
.	TRBV7-9	.	TRBJ2-2	CASSLGGALYTGELFF	TGTGCCAGCAGCTTAGGTGGGGCCCTTTACACCGGGGAGCTGTTTTTT
once	TRBV9	.	TRBJ2-7	CASSVGWGSSKGTYEQYF	TGTGCCAGCAGCGTAGGTTGGGGATCTAGCAAGGGAACCTACGAGCAGTACTTC
.	TRBV27	TRBD1	TRBJ1-2	CASTSPGTAHYTF	TGTGCCAGCACCTCCCCTGGGACAGCCCACTACACCTTC
.	TRBV28	TRBD1	TRBJ1-3	CASSPLSGTGRGNTIYF	TGTGCCAGCAGTCCACTCTCCGGGACAGGGAGGGGAAACACCATATATTTT
.	TRBV7-6	TRBD2	TRBJ2-7	CASSPIAGGTYEQYF	TGTGCCAGCAGCCCCATAGCGGGAGGAACCTACGAGCAGTACTTC
.	TRBV5-5	TRBD2	TRBJ2-3	CASSSGIGPRSGTDTQYF	TGTGCCAGCAGCTCCGGAATCGGGCCCCGTAGCGGGACAGATACGCAGTATTTT
.	TRBV11-2	TRBD1	TRBJ2-7	CASSSPGQRAYEQYF	TGTGCCAGCAGCTCACCGGGACAGCGAGCCTACGAGCAGTACTTC
.	TRBV9	.	TRBJ1-3	CASSPRGNTIYF	TGTGCCAGCAGCCCCCGGGGAAACACCATATATTTT
.	TRBV3-1/TRBV3-2	.	TRBJ2-6	CASSNNPISSGANVLTF	TGTGCCAGCAGCAACAACCCGATAAGCTCTGGGGCCAACGTCCTGACTTTC
.	TRBV10-2	TRBD2	TRBJ2-1	CASSEGTSGIRQFF	TGCGCCAGCAGTGAAGGGACTAGCGGGATCCGACAGTTCTTC
.	TRBV7-8	.	TRBJ1-5	CASSLGRQFRQPQHF	TGTGCCAGCAGCTTGGGGAGACAATTTCGGCAGCCCCAGCATTTT
.	TRBV7-9	.	TRBJ1-6	CASSLAAPYNSPLHF	TGTGCCAGCAGCTTAGCAGCGCCCTATAATTCACCCCTCCACTTT
.	TRBV4-1	.	TRBJ2-3	CASSHEQGRPDTQYF	TGCGCCAGCAGCCACGAACAGGGAAGACCAGATACGCAGTATTTT
few	TRBV7-8	TRBD2	TRBJ2-1	CASSSRLAGVRGEQFF	TGTGCCAGCAGCTCCCGACTAGCGGGAGTTCGGGGTGAGCAGTTCTTC
once	TRBV27	TRBD2	TRBJ2-5	CASSFASGFQETQYF	TGTGCCAGCAGTTTCGCTAGCGGCTTCCAAGAGACCCAGTACTTC
.	TRBV28	TRBD1	TRBJ2-7	CASRPGTGAHEQYF	TGTGCCAGCAGGCCCGGGACAGGGGCTCACGAGCAGTACTTC
.	TRBV6-5	.	TRBJ1-2	CASSRFTRSYGYTF	TGTGCCAGCAGTAGGTTCACACGGAGCTATGGCTACACCTTC
.	TRBV7-2	.	TRBJ2-1	CASSLWSSRDNEQFF	TGTGCCAGCAGCTTATGGTCTAGCCGAGACAATGAGCAGTTCTTC
.	TRBV3-1/TRBV3-2	TRBD2	TRBJ2-1	CASSQGGLAGGEQFF	TGTGCCAGCAGCCAAGGTGGACTAGCGGGAGGTGAGCAGTTCTTC
.	TRBV7-2	.	TRBJ1-5	CASSYKGGNQPQHF	TGTGCCAGCAGCTACAAGGGAGGCAATCAGCCCCAGCATTTT